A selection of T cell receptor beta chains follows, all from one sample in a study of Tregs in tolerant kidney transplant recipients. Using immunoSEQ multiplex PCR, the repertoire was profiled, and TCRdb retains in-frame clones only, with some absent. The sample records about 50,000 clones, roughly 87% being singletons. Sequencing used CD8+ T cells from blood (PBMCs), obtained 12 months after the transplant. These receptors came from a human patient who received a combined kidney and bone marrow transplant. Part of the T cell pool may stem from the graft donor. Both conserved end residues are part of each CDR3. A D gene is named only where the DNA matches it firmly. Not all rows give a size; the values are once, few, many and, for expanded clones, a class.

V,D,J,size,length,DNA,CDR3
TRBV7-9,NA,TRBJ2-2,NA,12,TGTGCCAGCAGCTTCGGCACCGGGGAGCTGTTTTTT,CASSFGTGELFF
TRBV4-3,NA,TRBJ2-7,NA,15,TGCGCCAGCAGCCAAGGCCCGGGTACCGCCTACGAGCAGTACTTC,CASSQGPGTAYEQYF
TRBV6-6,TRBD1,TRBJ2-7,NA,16,TGTGCCAGCAGTTATACTAGGACAGGGGGCGTCTACGAGCAGTACTTC,CASSYTRTGGVYEQYF
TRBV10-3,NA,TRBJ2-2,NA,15,TGTGCCATCAGTGATTCCGAGCAGAACACCGGGGAGCTGTTTTTT,CAISDSEQNTGELFF
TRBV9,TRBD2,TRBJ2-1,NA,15,TGTGCCAGCAGCGAGGGGACTAGCGGATACAATGAGCAGTTCTTC,CASSEGTSGYNEQFF
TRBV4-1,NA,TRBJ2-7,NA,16,TGCGCCAGCAGCCAAGAAGGGGTCGGCGGCTCCTACGAGCAGTACTTC,CASSQEGVGGSYEQYF
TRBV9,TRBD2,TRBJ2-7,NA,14,TGTGCCAGCAGCGCCCTAGCGGGGGCATACGAGCAGTACTTC,CASSALAGAYEQYF
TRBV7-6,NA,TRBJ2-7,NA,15,TGTGCCAGCAGCCACGGGGGACGGGGAGTATACGAGCAGTACTTC,CASSHGGRGVYEQYF
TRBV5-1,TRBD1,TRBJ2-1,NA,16,TGCGCCAGCGAGGGGACAGGGGTCGGAATTTACAATGAGCAGTTCTTC,CASEGTGVGIYNEQFF
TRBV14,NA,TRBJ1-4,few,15,TGTGCCAGCAGCCAAGGGGACTTGGCAAGCGAAAAACTGTTTTTT,CASSQGDLASEKLFF
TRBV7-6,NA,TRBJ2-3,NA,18,TGTGCCAGCAGATCCCGATCCGGCTGGGGGGAATCGACAGATACGCAGTATTTT,CASRSRSGWGESTDTQYF
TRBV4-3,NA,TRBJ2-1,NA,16,TGCGCCAGCAGCCAAGATCTGGCGGGAAGCTACAATGAGCAGTTCTTC,CASSQDLAGSYNEQFF